This T cell receptor beta chain was sequenced for a study of control samples from healthy donors and cancer patients. Profiling relied on immunoSEQ multiplex PCR, and the TCRdb table lists in-frame clones only, not all of them. In the table there are tens of thousands of clones, approximately 94% of which are singletons. Germline V gene sequence: CDR1 GTSNPN, CDR2 SVGIG (reference sequence). The CDR3 runs 13 residues. V lost 5 bases and J 6 bases, leaving 16 bases between the germline ends. The source is a woman aged 30 to 39 in good health. This rearrangement joins TRBV30 to TRBJ1-1; perhaps TRBD1 as D (6 bases). Material for sequencing was blood. This CDR3 reads CAWLGGPGAEAFF. For the CDR3, the DNA is TGTGCCTGGTTGGGGGGGCCCGGTGCTGAAGCTTTCTTT.